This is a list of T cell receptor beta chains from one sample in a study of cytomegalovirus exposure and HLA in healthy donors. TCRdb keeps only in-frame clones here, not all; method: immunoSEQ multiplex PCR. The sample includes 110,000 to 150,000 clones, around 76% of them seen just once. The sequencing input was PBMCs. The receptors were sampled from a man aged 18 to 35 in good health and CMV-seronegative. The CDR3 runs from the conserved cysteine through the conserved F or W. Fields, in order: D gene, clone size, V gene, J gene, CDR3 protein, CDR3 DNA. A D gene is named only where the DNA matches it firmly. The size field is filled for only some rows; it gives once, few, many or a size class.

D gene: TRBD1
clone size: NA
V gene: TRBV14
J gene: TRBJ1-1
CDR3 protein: CASSPPGQGDTEAFF
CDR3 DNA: TGTGCCAGCAGCCCTCCGGGACAGGGAGACACTGAAGCTTTCTTT

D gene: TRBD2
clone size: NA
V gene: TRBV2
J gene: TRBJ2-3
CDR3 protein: CGGPNAIAGGSTDTQYF
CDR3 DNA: TGTGGAGGACCCAATGCTATAGCGGGGGGGAGCACAGATACGCAGTATTTT

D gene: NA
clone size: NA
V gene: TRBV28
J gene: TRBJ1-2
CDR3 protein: CASSFPQGFSYGYTF
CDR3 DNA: TGTGCCAGCAGTTTCCCCCAGGGATTTAGCTATGGCTACACCTTC

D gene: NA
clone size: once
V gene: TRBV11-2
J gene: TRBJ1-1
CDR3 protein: CASSSYRTNTEAFF
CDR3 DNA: TGTGCCAGCAGCTCCTACAGGACGAACACTGAAGCTTTCTTT

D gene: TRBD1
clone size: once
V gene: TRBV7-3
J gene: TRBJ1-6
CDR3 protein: CASSPGGGSRGNSPLHF
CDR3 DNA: TGTGCCAGCAGCCCAGGAGGGGGCTCAAGAGGGAATTCACCCCTCCACTTT

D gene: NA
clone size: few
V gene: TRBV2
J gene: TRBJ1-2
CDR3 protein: CASSWGRTNYGYTF
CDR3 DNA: TGTGCCAGCAGTTGGGGCAGAACTAACTATGGCTACACCTTC

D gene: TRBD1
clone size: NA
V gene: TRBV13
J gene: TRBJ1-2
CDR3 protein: CASSPLGGGEKGYGYTF
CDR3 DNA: TGTGCCAGCAGCCCCCTTGGAGGGGGCGAAAAGGGGTATGGCTACACCTTC

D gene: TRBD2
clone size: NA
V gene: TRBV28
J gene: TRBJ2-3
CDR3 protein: CASSPRGAGDRTDTQYF
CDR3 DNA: TGTGCCAGCAGCCCTAGGGGCGCGGGAGACCGCACAGATACGCAGTATTTT

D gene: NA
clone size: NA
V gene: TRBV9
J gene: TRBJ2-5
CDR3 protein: CASSADTQETQYF
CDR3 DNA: TGTGCCAGCAGCGCGGACACTCAAGAGACCCAGTACTTC

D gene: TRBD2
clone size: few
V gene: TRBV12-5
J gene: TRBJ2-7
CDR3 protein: CASGSPPSGVSSYEQYF
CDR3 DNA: TGTGCTAGTGGTTCCCCCCCAAGCGGGGTAAGCTCCTACGAGCAGTACTTC

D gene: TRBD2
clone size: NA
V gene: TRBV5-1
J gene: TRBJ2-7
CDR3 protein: CASSLEIAGGTGYEQYF
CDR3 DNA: TGCGCCAGCAGCTTGGAAATAGCGGGAGGGACAGGGTACGAGCAGTACTTC